One sample yielded the 30 T cell receptor beta chains listed below, sequenced in a study of blood T cell repertoires in COVID-19 (TCRdb year 2020). Libraries were constructed by the immunoSEQ multiplex PCR assay. Entries here come from immuneACCESS through TCRdb and include only in-frame sequences with V and J called. Some clones fail to appear in such tables; in the studies checked, an unresolved V gene covers under half of the shortfall, and the cause of the remainder is unknown. For this sample there are about 300,000 clones; 80% to 90% appear just once. Approximately 1.1% of the sample rests with the top ten. Input material: peripheral blood. These receptor sequences come from a woman in her 50s with acute or convalescent COVID-19.

V is TRBV6-2 or TRBV6-3 and J is TRBJ2-3; 11 bases are a match to TRBD2. The CDR3 runs to 15 residues. The germline V gene encodes CDR1 MNHEY and CDR2 SVGEGT. The trim removed 5 bases at V and 4 bases at J, leaving 5 bases unmatched. As DNA, the CDR3 is TGTGCCAGCAGTAGACTAGCGGGAAATGCAGATACGCAGTATTTT. It specifies CASSRLAGNADTQYF.

The chain employs TRBV6-1 and TRBJ2-5; tentative D call: TRBD2 (6 bases). The germline CDR1 and CDR2 sequences are MNHNS and SASEGT. Deletions cut 2 bases from V and 4 bases from J, with 8 bases between. The CDR3 covers 13 residues. The CDR3: CASSEQGGETQYF. The CDR3 DNA follows: TGTGCCAGCAGTGAACAGGGAGGAGAGACCCAGTACTTC.

This clone showed up just a few times. The J gene is TRBJ2-1, the V gene TRBV10-3; 7 nucleotides line up with TRBD2. J gave up 0 bases and V 3 bases, and 8 bases lay outside the gene matches. The germline V gene encodes CDR1 ENHRY and CDR2 SYGVKD. This CDR3 has 17 residues. CDR3 loop: CAISDKGRESSYNEQFF. In nucleotides, the CDR3 is TGTGCCATCAGTGACAAAGGGCGGGAGAGCTCCTACAATGAGCAGTTCTTC.

The V and J genes are TRBV12-3 or TRBV12-4 and TRBJ1-2; no reliable D call. The ends were cut back, 6 bases at V and 8 bases at J, with 13 bases in the middle. This CDR3 region has 12 residues. The DNA for the CDR3 is TGTGCCAGCAGCCTTGAGGGCAGAGGCTACACCTTC. This codes for CASSLEGRGYTF.

This chain joins TRBV3-1 (or the pseudogene TRBV3-2) and TRBJ2-5; 8 bases map to TRBD1. The CDR3 has 15 amino acids. V lost 1 base, J lost 2 bases, and 3 bases stayed unmatched. CDR1 and CDR2 from the germline V gene are LGHDT and YNNKEL (reference sequence). The CDR3 is CASSQGTGKQETQYF. In nucleotides, the CDR3 is TGTGCCAGCAGCCAAGGGACAGGGAAACAAGAGACCCAGTACTTC.

The J gene is TRBJ2-7, the V gene TRBV7-2; TRBD2 is a possible D gene (6 bases). V was shortened by 5 bases and J by 0 bases, with 17 bases between the two germline ends. CDR3 length equals 16 residues. CDR1 is SGHTA, CDR2 FQGNSA, per germline. In nucleotides, the CDR3 is TGTGCCAGCAGCCGCCGCTGGGGGGTGAGCTCCTACGAGCAGTACTTC. Translating gives CASSRRWGVSSYEQYF.

V usage is TRBV3-1 (or the pseudogene TRBV3-2) and J usage is TRBJ1-1; D uncertain. V shed 0 bases and J shed 6 bases, with 11 bases lying between them. Germline-derived CDR1 and CDR2 are LGHDT and YNNKEL (reference sequence). The CDR3 sequence is 14 residues long. DNA for the CDR3: TGTGCCAGCAGCCAAGATCTTACCGAGCCTGAAGCTTTCTTT. The encoded protein is CASSQDLTEPEAFF.

This clone was recorded at least ten times. V is TRBV24-1 and J is TRBJ2-1; the D gene is possibly TRBD1 (6 bases). V lost 3 bases, J lost 6 bases, and 8 bases lay in between. This CDR3 region has 13 residues. Per the germline V gene, CDR1 is KGHDR and CDR2 is SFDVKD. CDR3 nucleotide sequence: TGTGCCACCAGTGATGACAGGACCAATGAGCAGTTCTTC. Translation: CATSDDRTNEQFF.

This clone was found a few times. The chain joins TRBV7-9 to TRBJ2-5, with TRBD2 matching over 7 bases. Germline CDR1 SEHNR, CDR2 FQNEAQ (reference sequence). CDR3 size: 12 residues. V was pared by 1 base and J by 10 bases, with 3 bases of the junction left unmatched. The DNA for the CDR3 is TGTGCCAGCAGCTTAGTCCCGGGGGGCCAGTACTTC. As protein: CASSLVPGGQYF.

This rearrangement joins TRBV25-1 to TRBJ2-3; TRBD1 is a possible D gene (6 bases). V lost 3 bases and J 6 bases, leaving 7 bases between the germline ends. CDR1 MGHDK and CDR2 SYGVNS come from the germline V gene. The CDR3 contains 12 residues. The CDR3: CASSDQGDTQYF. The CDR3 coding sequence is TGTGCCAGCAGTGACCAGGGGGATACGCAGTATTTT.

The chain couples TRBV4-3 to TRBJ1-4; the D gene is possibly TRBD1 (5 bases). Germline V lookup: CDR1 LGHNA, CDR2 YSLEER. V lost 0 bases to trimming and J lost 8 bases, with 19 bases between them. CDR3 length: 17 amino acids. DNA for the CDR3: TGCGCCAGCAGCCAAGAGATCCAGGGCGTCGGAGGGGAAAAACTGTTTTTT. Its protein product is CASSQEIQGVGGEKLFF.

This rearrangement joins TRBV19 to TRBJ2-2; D gene uncertain. Trimming left V 7 bases short and J 0 bases short, with 15 bases between. The CDR3 length is 16 residues. Per germline, CDR1 LNHDA and CDR2 SQIVND (reference sequence). The CDR3 spells CASIATVYANTGELFF. The CDR3 DNA is TGTGCCAGTATCGCGACTGTTTACGCGAACACCGGGGAGCTGTTTTTT.

V is TRBV19 and J is TRBJ1-2; no definite D call. CDR1 and CDR2 (germline): LNHDA, SQIVND (reference sequence). The CDR3 totals 13 residues. Trimming removed 3 bases from V and 8 bases from J, with 13 bases in between. DNA for the CDR3: TGTGCCAGTAGTATTTGGGGAGTGCGGGGCTACACCTTC. Translated, it gives CASSIWGVRGYTF.

This chain links TRBV5-6 with TRBJ1-5; D gene uncertain. Germline V gene data show CDR1 as SGHDT and CDR2 as YYEEEE. The CDR3 is made up of 16 amino acids. The V and J ends lost 1 base and 3 bases respectively, with 14 bases between them. CDR3 sequence: CASSLYPGRDNQPQHF. The CDR3 DNA reads TGTGCCAGCAGCTTGTATCCCGGACGGGACAATCAGCCCCAGCATTTT.

This chain joins TRBV30 and TRBJ1-5; 9 nucleotides line up with TRBD1. V shed 7 bases and J 0 bases; nucleotides not matched to a gene: 13. The CDR3 totals 17 residues. Germline V gene lookup returns CDR1 GTSNPN and CDR2 SVGIG (reference sequence). This chain's CDR3 is CAFSTGGSFFSNQPQHF. In DNA form, the CDR3 reads TGTGCCTTCTCGACAGGGGGTTCTTTCTTTAGCAATCAGCCCCAGCATTTT. Full variable domain (outside the CDR3, taken from reference TRBV30 and TRBJ1-5): SQTIHQWPATLVQPVGSPLSLECTVEGTSNPNLYWYRQAAGRGLQLLFYSVGIGQISSEVPQNLSASRPQDRQFILSSKKLLLSDSGFYLCAFSTGGSFFSNQPQHFGDGTRLSIL.

V gene TRBV2 combines with J gene TRBJ1-2; D is uncertain. From germline, CDR1 is SNHLY and CDR2 FYNNEI. This CDR3 region has 12 residues. Trimming cost V 9 bases and J 4 bases, with 12 bases left between them. The CDR3 region is CASGPSSYGYTF. The CDR3 nucleotides are TGTGCCAGTGGGCCCAGTTCCTATGGCTACACCTTC.

The chain employs TRBV5-1 and TRBJ2-2; a weak D match, TRBD2 (6 bases). Trimming cost V 6 bases and J 3 bases, with 9 bases left between them. CDR1 and CDR2 (germline): SGHRS, YFSETQ. The CDR3 extends over 13 amino acids. The CDR3 reads CASTREYTGELFF. The DNA for the CDR3 is TGCGCCAGCACTCGGGAGTACACCGGGGAGCTGTTTTTT.

The genes are TRBV6-5 and TRBJ1-2; 8 bases are shared with TRBD1. The CDR3 is 13 residues long. Germline V gene data show CDR1 as MNHEY and CDR2 as SVGAGI. The trim removed 6 bases at V and 7 bases at J, leaving 7 bases unmatched. CDR3 in DNA: TGTGCCAGCAGCCCACGGACAGGGAGTGGCTACACCTTC. It is translated as CASSPRTGSGYTF.

The chain carries TRBV11-2 and TRBJ2-2; no clear D. The CDR3 runs 11 residues. V lost 5 bases to trimming and J lost 9 bases, with 7 bases between them. Germline V gives CDR1 SGHAT, CDR2 FQNNGV. The CDR3 DNA follows: TGTGCCAGCAGCCCCTCCTGGGAGCTGTTTTTT. Amino acids: CASSPSWELFF. Together with reference TRBV11-2 and TRBJ2-2, the CDR3 gives the full variable domain: EAGVAQSPRYKIIEKRQSVAFWCNPISGHATLYWYQQILGQGPKLLIQFQNNGVVDDSQLPKDRFSAERLKGVDSTLKIQPAKLEDSAVYLCASSPSWELFFGEGSRLTVL.

The rearrangement uses TRBV6-2 or TRBV6-3 and TRBJ1-3, with D uncertain. V lost 6 bases and J 4 bases, leaving 10 bases between the germline ends. The CDR3 extends over 13 amino acids. Germline values: CDR1 MNHEY, CDR2 SVGEGT. CDR3 nucleotide sequence: TGTGCCAGCAGCCGAGACTCCGGAAACACCATATATTTT. Protein: CASSRDSGNTIYF.

V and J are TRBV5-5 and TRBJ1-1, with TRBD1 identical over 8 bases. Germline values: CDR1 SGHKS, CDR2 YYEKEE (reference sequence). The V gene end was trimmed by 4 bases and the J gene end by 1 base; junction bases not matched to a gene: 9. There are 16 residues in the CDR3. As DNA, the CDR3 is TGTGCCAGCAGCCTGAATTCCGGGACAGGGAACACTGAAGCTTTCTTT. Translating it yields CASSLNSGTGNTEAFF.

The V call is TRBV2, the J call TRBJ1-3, with D hard to call. With 0 bases removed from V and 2 bases from J, the gap between germline ends came to 14 bases. The CDR3 consists of 17 residues. Looked up from germline, CDR1 is SNHLY and CDR2 is FYNNEI. The DNA for the CDR3 is TGTGCCAGCAGTGAAGCGGAAGGAGATTTCGCTGGAAACACCATATATTTT. Protein product: CASSEAEGDFAGNTIYF.

V usage is TRBV2 and J usage is TRBJ2-7, with D perhaps matching TRBD1 (5 bases). This CDR3 has 13 amino acids. The V gene lost 0 bases and the J gene lost 5 bases, with 8 bases spanning the gap. Germline V gene data show CDR1 as SNHLY and CDR2 as FYNNEI. CDR3 amino acids: CASSEAMGHEQYV. Written as DNA, the CDR3 is TGTGCCAGCAGTGAAGCGATGGGGCACGAGCAGTACGTC.

This chain links TRBV19 with TRBJ1-2; D may be TRBD1 (6 bases). The germline CDR1 and CDR2 sequences are LNHDA and SQIVND (reference sequence). The CDR3 totals 15 residues. V was pared by 6 bases and J by 4 bases, with 18 bases between. This CDR3 is CASSPLEAGAYGYTF. CDR3 DNA: TGTGCCAGTAGCCCTTTGGAGGCAGGGGCCTATGGCTACACCTTC.

The chain uses TRBV19 and TRBJ1-1, with TRBD1 matching 11 bases. Germline values: CDR1 LNHDA, CDR2 SQIVND (reference sequence). This CDR3 has 15 residues. J lost 6 bases, V lost 7 bases, and 10 bases had no gene match. CDR3: CASIGTGTGGPEAFF. The CDR3 DNA is TGTGCCAGTATTGGGACGGGGACAGGGGGACCTGAAGCTTTCTTT.

This clone was found a few times. The genes are TRBV6-2 or TRBV6-3 and TRBJ1-1; D not certain. CDR1 is MNHEY, CDR2 SVGEGT, per germline. The CDR3 consists of 15 residues. V shed 6 bases and J shed 1 base, with 15 bases lying between them. CDR3 loop: CASSQAGRANTEAFF. The CDR3 region has the DNA TGTGCCAGCAGCCAAGCCGGGAGGGCGAACACTGAAGCTTTCTTT.

This clone was observed a handful of times. The chain recombines TRBV5-1 with TRBJ2-7, with D maybe TRBD2 (6 bases). Looked up from germline, CDR1 is SGHRS and CDR2 is YFSETQ. There are 14 residues in the CDR3. Trimming left V 2 bases short and J 0 bases short, with 9 bases between. CDR3 amino acids: CASSLNGGSYEQYV. Written as DNA, the CDR3 is TGCGCCAGCAGCTTAAACGGGGGCTCCTACGAGCAGTACGTC.

The V and J genes are TRBV29-1 and TRBJ1-2; D is uncertain. Per germline, CDR1 SQVTM and CDR2 ANQGSEA. The CDR3 is made up of 11 amino acids. V gave up 5 bases and J gave up 7 bases, with 11 bases separating them. The CDR3 DNA reads TGCAGCGTTAGCAAAGAATTTGGCTACACCTTC. Amino acid sequence: CSVSKEFGYTF.

The chain uses TRBV6-5 and TRBJ2-7, with TRBD1 matching over 8 bases. The germline gives CDR1 MNHEY, CDR2 SVGAGI. This CDR3 has 12 residues. CDR3 protein: CAAGGNFYEQYV. The CDR3 DNA reads as TGTGCAGCAGGGGGCAACTTCTACGAGCAGTACGTC.

The chain uses TRBV6-2 or TRBV6-3 and TRBJ2-1; the match to TRBD2 covers 13 bases. The CDR3 loop spans 16 amino acids. Germline loops: CDR1 MNHEY, CDR2 SVGEGT. V lost 5 bases to trimming and J lost 6 bases; unmatched junction nucleotides: 7. CDR3 in amino acids: CASSQTSGRGVNEQFF. Here the CDR3 DNA reads TGTGCCAGCAGTCAAACTAGCGGGAGGGGGGTCAATGAGCAGTTCTTC.